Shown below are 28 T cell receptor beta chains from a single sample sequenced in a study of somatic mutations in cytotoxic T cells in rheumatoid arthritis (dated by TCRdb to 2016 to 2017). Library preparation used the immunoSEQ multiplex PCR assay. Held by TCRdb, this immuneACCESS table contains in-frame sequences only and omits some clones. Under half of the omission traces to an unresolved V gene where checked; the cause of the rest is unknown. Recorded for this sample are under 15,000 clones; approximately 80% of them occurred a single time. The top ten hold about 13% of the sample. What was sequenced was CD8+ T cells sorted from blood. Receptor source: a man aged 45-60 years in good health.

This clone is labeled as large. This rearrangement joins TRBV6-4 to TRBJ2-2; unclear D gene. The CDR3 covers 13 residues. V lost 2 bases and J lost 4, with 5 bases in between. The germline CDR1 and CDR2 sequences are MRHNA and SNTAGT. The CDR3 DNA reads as TGTGCCAGCAGTGACAGGGCCACCGGGGAGCTGTTTTTT. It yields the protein CASSDRATGELFF.

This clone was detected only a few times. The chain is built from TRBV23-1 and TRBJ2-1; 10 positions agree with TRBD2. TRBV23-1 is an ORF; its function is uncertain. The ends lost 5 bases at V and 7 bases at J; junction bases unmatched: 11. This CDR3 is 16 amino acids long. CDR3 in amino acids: CASSSLGLALTNEQFF. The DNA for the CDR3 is TGCGCCAGCAGTTCCTTGGGACTAGCGCTGACGAATGAGCAGTTCTTC.

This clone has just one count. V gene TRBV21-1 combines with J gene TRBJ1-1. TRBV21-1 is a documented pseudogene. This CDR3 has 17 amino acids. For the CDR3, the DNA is TGTGCCAGCAGCAAAGTGGGGACCATAAAGCTAACAACTGAAGCTTTCTTT. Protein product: CASSKVGTIKLTTEAFF.

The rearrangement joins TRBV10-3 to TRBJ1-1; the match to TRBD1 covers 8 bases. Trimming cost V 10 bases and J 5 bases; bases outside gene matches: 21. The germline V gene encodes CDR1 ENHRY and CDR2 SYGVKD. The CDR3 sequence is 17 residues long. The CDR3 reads CATSPSLDRDRLTEAFF. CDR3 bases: TGTGCCACCAGCCCCTCCCTTGATCGGGACAGGCTTACTGAAGCTTTCTTT.

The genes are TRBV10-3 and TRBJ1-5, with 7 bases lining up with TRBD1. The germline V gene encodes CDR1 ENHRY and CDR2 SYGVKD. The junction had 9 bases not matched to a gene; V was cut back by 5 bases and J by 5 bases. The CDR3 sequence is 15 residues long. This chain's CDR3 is CAISQTGEFDQPQHF. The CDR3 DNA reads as TGTGCCATCAGTCAAACAGGGGAGTTCGATCAGCCCCAGCATTTT.

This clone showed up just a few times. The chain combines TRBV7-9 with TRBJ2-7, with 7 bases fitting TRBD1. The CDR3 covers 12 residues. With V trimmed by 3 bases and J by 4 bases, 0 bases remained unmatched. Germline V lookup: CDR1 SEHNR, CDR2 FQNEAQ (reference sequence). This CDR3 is CASSFRGYEQYF. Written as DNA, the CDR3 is TGTGCCAGCAGCTTCAGGGGGTACGAGCAGTACTTC.

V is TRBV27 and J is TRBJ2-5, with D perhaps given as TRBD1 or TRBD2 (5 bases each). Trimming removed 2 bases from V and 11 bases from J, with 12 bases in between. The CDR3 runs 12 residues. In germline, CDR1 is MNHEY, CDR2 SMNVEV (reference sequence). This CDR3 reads CASSLLRGEQYF. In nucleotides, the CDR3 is TGTGCCAGCAGTTTACTGAGGGGAGAGCAGTACTTC.

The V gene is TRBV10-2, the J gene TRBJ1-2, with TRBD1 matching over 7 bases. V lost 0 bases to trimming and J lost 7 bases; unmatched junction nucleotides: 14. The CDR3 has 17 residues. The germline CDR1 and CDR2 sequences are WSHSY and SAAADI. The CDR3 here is CASSESSLIQGGRGYTF. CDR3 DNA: TGCGCCAGCAGTGAGTCGTCCCTCATCCAGGGGGGACGTGGCTACACCTTC.

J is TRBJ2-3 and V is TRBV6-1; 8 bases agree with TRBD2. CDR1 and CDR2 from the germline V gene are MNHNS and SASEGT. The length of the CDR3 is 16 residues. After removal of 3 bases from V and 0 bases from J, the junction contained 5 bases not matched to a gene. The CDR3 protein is CASSDPPGGSTDTQYF. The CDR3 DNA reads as TGTGCCAGCAGTGACCCCCCGGGGGGGAGCACAGATACGCAGTATTTT.

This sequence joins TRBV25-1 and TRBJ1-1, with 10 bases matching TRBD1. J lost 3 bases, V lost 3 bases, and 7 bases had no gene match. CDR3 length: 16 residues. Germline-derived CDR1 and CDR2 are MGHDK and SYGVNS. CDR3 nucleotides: TGTGCCAGCAGTGATGGGGGACAGGGGTGGGACACTGAAGCTTTCTTT. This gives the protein CASSDGGQGWDTEAFF.

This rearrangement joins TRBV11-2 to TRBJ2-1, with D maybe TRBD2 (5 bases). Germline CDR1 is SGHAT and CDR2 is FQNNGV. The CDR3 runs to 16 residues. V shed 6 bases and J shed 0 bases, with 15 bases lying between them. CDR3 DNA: TGTGCCAGCAGGTTTCACCCGGGGAGCTCCTACAATGAGCAGTTCTTC. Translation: CASRFHPGSSYNEQFF. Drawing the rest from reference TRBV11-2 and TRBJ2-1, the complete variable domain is EAGVAQSPRYKIIEKRQSVAFWCNPISGHATLYWYQQILGQGPKLLIQFQNNGVVDDSQLPKDRFSAERLKGVDSTLKIQPAKLEDSAVYLCASRFHPGSSYNEQFFGPGTRLTVL.

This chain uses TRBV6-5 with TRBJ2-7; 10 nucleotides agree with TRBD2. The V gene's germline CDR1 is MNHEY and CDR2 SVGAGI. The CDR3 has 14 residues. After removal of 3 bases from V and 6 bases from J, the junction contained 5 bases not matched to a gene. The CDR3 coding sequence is TGTGCCAGCAGTTATAGCGGGAGGACGTTCGAGCAGTACTTC. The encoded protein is CASSYSGRTFEQYF.

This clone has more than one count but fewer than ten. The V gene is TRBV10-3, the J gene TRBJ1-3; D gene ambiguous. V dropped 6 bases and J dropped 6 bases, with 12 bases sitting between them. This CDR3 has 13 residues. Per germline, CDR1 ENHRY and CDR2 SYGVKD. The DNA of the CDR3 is TGTGCCATCAGGACGCCGCCGGAAAACACCATATATTTT. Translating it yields CAIRTPPENTIYF.

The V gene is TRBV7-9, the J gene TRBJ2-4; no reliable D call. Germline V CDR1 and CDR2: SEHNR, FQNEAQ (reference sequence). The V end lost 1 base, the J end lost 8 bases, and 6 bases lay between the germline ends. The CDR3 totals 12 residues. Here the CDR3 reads CASSLGSDIQYF. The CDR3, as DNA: TGTGCCAGCAGCTTAGGGTCCGACATTCAGTACTTC. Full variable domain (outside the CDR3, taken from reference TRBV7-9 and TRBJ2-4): DTGVSQNPRHKITKRGQNVTFRCDPISEHNRLYWYRQTLGQGPEFLTYFQNEAQLEKSRLLSDRFSAERPKGSFSTLEIQRTEQGDSAMYLCASSLGSDIQYFGAGTRLSVL.

The DNA of the CDR3 is TGTGCCAGCAGCCGAAGGGTTTACGGGGAGCTGTTTTTT. Protein product: CASSRRVYGELFF. The gene calls are TRBV27 and TRBJ2-2; D call uncertain. V lost 6 bases to trimming and J lost 7 bases, with 12 bases between them. The CDR3 is made up of 13 amino acids. Germline CDR1 is MNHEY and CDR2 is SMNVEV (reference sequence).

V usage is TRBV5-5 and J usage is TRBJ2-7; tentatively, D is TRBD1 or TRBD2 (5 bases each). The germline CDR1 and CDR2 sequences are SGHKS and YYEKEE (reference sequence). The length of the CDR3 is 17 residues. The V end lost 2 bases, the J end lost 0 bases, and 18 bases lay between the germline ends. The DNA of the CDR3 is TGTGCCAGCAGCTTAGCAGCTCCGGGACGCAGCTCCTACGAGCAGTACTTC. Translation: CASSLAAPGRSSYEQYF.

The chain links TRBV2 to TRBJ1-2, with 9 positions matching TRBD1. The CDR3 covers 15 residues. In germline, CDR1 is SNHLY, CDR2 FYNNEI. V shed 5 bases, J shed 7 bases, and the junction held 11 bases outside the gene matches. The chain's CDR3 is CASSRTGAYPSGYTF. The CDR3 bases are TGTGCCAGCAGTAGGACAGGGGCGTATCCCTCTGGCTACACCTTC.

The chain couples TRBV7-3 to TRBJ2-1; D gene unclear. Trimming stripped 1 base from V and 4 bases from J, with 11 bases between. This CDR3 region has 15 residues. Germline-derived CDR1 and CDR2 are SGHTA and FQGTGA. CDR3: CASSLIVAGYNEQFF. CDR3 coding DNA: TGTGCCAGCAGCTTAATTGTTGCCGGGTACAATGAGCAGTTCTTC.

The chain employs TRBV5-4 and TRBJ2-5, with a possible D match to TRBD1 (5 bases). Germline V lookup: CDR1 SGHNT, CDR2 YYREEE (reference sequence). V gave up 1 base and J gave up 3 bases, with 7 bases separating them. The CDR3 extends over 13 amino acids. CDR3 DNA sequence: TGTGCCAGCAGCTTGCCCAGGGAAGAGACCCAGTACTTC. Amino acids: CASSLPREETQYF.

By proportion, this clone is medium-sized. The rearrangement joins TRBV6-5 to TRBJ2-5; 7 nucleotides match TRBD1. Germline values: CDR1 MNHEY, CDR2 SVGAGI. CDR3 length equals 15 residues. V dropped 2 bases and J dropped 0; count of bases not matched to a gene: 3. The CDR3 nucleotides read TGTGCCAGCAGTTACACCACAGGGGACCAAGAGACCCAGTACTTC. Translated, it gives CASSYTTGDQETQYF.

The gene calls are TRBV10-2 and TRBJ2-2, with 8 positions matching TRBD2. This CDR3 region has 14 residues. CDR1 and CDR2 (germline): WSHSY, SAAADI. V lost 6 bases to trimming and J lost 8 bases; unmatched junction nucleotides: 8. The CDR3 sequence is CASRYGAGGGELFF. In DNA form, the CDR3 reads TGCGCCAGCAGATACGGCGCGGGGGGAGGGGAGCTGTTTTTT.

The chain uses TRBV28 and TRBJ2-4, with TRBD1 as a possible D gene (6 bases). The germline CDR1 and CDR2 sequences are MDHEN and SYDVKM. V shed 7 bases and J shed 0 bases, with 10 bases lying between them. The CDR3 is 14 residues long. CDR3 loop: CASTPRGAKNIQYF. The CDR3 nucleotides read TGTGCCAGCACCCCCAGGGGAGCCAAAAACATTCAGTACTTC.

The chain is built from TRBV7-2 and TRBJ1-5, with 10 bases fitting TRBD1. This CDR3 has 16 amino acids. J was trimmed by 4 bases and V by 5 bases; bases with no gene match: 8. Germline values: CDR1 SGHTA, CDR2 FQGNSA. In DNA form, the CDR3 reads TGTGCCAGCAGCCCCCGGGACAGGGGACGTAATCAGCCCCAGCATTTT. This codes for CASSPRDRGRNQPQHF.

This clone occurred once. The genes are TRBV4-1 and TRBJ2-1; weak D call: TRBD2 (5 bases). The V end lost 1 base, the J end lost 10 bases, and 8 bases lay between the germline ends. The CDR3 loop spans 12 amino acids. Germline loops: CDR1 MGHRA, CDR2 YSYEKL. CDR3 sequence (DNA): TGCGCCAGCAGCCAAGGGACTTGGGAGCAGTTCTTC. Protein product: CASSQGTWEQFF.

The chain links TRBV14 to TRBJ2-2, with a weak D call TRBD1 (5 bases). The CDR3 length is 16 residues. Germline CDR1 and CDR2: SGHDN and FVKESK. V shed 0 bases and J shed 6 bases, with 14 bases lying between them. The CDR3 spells CASSQDRTGSAGELFF. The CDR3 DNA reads TGTGCCAGCAGCCAAGATCGAACAGGTTCGGCCGGGGAGCTGTTTTTT.

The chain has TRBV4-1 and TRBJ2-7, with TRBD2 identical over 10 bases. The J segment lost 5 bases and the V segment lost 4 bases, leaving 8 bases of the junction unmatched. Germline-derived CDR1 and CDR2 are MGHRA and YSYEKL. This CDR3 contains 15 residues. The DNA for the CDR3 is TGCGCCAGCAGCCCTCTGAGCGGGGGGGAGGACGAGCAGTACGTC. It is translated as CASSPLSGGEDEQYV.

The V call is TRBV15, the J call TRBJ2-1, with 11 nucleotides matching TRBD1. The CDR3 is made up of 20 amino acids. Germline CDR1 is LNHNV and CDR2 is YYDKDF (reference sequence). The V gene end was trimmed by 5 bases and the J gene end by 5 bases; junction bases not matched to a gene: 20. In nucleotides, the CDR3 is TGTGCCACCAGCGGGCGCTCCTCCGGGACAGGGGGTAGAATCCACAATGAGCAGTTCTTC. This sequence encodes CATSGRSSGTGGRIHNEQFF.

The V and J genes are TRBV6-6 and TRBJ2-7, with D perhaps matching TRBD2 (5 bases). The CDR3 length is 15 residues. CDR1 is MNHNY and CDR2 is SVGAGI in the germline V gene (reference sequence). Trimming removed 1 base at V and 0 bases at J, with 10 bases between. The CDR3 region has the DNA TGTGCCAGCAGTTACTTTTGGGAGAGCTCCTACGAGCAGTACTTC. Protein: CASSYFWESSYEQYF.